These 27 T cell receptor beta chains were sequenced from one sample in a study of beta chain features in type 1 diabetes. Reverse transcription of all isolated RNA meant that expressed TCRB transcripts were sequenced. The repertoire was sequenced with immunoSEQ multiplex PCR; TCRdb's copy has only in-frame clones and lacks some. Among some 500,000 clones listed, 11% were seen once. Sequencing was done on a sample of naive CD4+ T cells from blood. The receptors here all came from a woman between 18 and 29 years old in good health.

This clone was observed a few times. In nucleotides, the CDR3 is TGTGCCAGCAGTGAATTAGGGGGCGAAGGCTATGGCTACACCTTC. Translation gives CASSELGGEGYGYTF. The chain recombines TRBV25-1 with TRBJ1-2; 7 nucleotides align to TRBD1. V trimming: 1 base; J trimming: 4 bases; junction bases outside the gene matches: 6. CDR1 and CDR2 from the germline V gene are MGHDK and SYGVNS. The CDR3 runs 15 residues.

V usage is TRBV18 and J usage is TRBJ2-5; 7 bases are shared with TRBD2. Germline CDR1 KGHSH, CDR2 LQKENI. V gave up 4 bases and J gave up 5 bases; unmatched junction bases: 10. The CDR3 contains 15 residues. The CDR3 protein is CASSQRRTREETQYF. The DNA of the CDR3 is TGTGCCAGCTCACAGAGGAGGACTAGGGAGGAGACCCAGTACTTC. Based on the CDR3 plus reference TRBV18 and TRBJ2-5, the full variable domain is NAGVMQNPRHLVRRRGQEARLRCSPMKGHSHVYWYRQLPEEGLKFMVYLQKENIIDESGMPKERFSAEFPKEGPSILRIQQVVRGDSAAYFCASSQRRTREETQYFGPGTRLLVL.

The rearrangement links TRBV11-3 to TRBJ2-3; 9 bases agree with TRBD1. V lost 6 bases to trimming and J lost 5 bases; unmatched junction nucleotides: 3. This CDR3 is built from 13 residues. CDR1 SGHNT and CDR2 YENEEA come from the germline V gene. The DNA of the CDR3 is TGTGCCAGCAGGGGACAGGGCGTAGATACGCAGTATTTT. Protein product: CASRGQGVDTQYF.

A note on this clone: At the DNA level, this CDR3 is encoded by other sequences in the same sample as well. V and J are TRBV7-9 and TRBJ2-5; no clear D. Per germline, CDR1 SEHNR and CDR2 FQNEAQ (reference sequence). There are 12 residues in the CDR3. V lost 0 bases to trimming and J lost 4 bases, with 3 bases between them. The CDR3 region is CASSLARETQYF. The CDR3 DNA reads TGTGCCAGCAGCTTAGCCCGAGAGACCCAGTACTTC.

This clone was detected a few times. The DNA of the CDR3 is TGTGCCAGCAGCTACGGACAGGGAGCCACTAATGAAAAACTGTTTTTT. It specifies CASSYGQGATNEKLFF. V usage is TRBV5-6 and J usage is TRBJ1-4, with 8 bases that match TRBD1. Germline CDR1 reads SGHDT; CDR2 reads YYEEEE. J lost 2 bases, V lost 3 bases, and 6 bases had no gene match. The CDR3 length is 16 residues.

In nucleotides, the CDR3 is TGCGCCAGCAGCTGGGCTAGCGGAAGCACAGATACGCAGTATTTT. This encodes CASSWASGSTDTQYF. The rearrangement joins TRBV5-1 to TRBJ2-3; 7 bases are shared with TRBD2. CDR3 length: 15 residues. The V and J ends lost 3 bases and 0 bases, in that order; junction bases with no gene match: 4. Germline V CDR1 and CDR2: SGHRS, YFSETQ.

This clone was observed a few times. The chain combines TRBV14 with TRBJ2-7; 7 bases agree with TRBD1. This CDR3 region has 13 residues. The V and J ends lost 4 bases and 12 bases, in that order; junction bases with no gene match: 12. CDR1 and CDR2 (germline): SGHDN, FVKESK. The CDR3 nucleotides are TGTGCCAGCAGCCGAGGGGGCACCGCACTTCCGTACGTC. Amino acid sequence: CASSRGGTALPYV.

This clone was seen only a few times. V is TRBV10-3 and J is TRBJ2-3, with 10 bases identical to TRBD1. The CDR3 is made up of 14 amino acids. V lost 2 bases and J lost 4; bases outside the gene matches: 0. Per the germline V gene, CDR1 is ENHRY and CDR2 is SYGVKD. The CDR3 nucleotides are TGTGCCATCAGTGAGGGGACAGGGGCAGATACGCAGTATTTT. Translating gives CAISEGTGADTQYF.

The CDR3 sequence: CASSLISGSRGEQFF. CDR3 coding DNA: TGTGCCAGCAGCTTAATTAGCGGGAGTCGCGGTGAGCAGTTCTTC. The V gene is TRBV7-2, the J gene TRBJ2-1, with 9 positions matching TRBD2. The ends lost 2 bases at V and 9 bases at J; junction bases unmatched: 8. CDR1 and CDR2 (germline): SGHTA, FQGNSA. This CDR3 has 15 amino acids.

V usage is TRBV9 and J usage is TRBJ1-1; D unclear. Between the trimmed V and J ends, which lost 0 bases and 0 bases, there was a span of 9 bases. CDR1 is SGDLS and CDR2 is YYNGEE in the germline V gene. The CDR3 totals 15 residues. The CDR3 sequence is CASSVAGSLNTEAFF. The CDR3 DNA is TGTGCCAGCAGCGTAGCCGGCAGTTTGAACACTGAAGCTTTCTTT.

This sequence joins TRBV27 and TRBJ2-1; TRBD2 matches at 13 bases. The ends lost 2 bases at V and 7 bases at J; junction bases unmatched: 11. The CDR3 sequence is 18 residues long. Looked up from germline, CDR1 is MNHEY and CDR2 is SMNVEV (reference sequence). The CDR3: CASSLPFTSGGAQNEQFF. CDR3 DNA: TGTGCCAGCAGTTTACCATTCACTAGCGGGGGGGCCCAGAATGAGCAGTTCTTC.

The chain couples TRBV1 to TRBJ2-7. TRBV1 is an annotated pseudogene. This CDR3 comprises 12 residues. The CDR3 here is CTSSQDSYEQYV. The CDR3 DNA reads as TGCACCAGCAGCCAAGATTCCTACGAGCAGTACGTC.

The chain carries TRBV14 and TRBJ1-1; D call uncertain. Trimming shortened V by 1 base and J by 9 bases, and 12 bases separated the two germline ends. The CDR3 runs 13 residues. Germline CDR1 SGHDN, CDR2 FVKESK. The CDR3 nucleotides read TGTGCCAGCAGCCAAGGGATACTGACCCAAGCTTTCTTT. As protein: CASSQGILTQAFF.

The chain employs TRBV11-3 and TRBJ2-5, with D uncertain. The CDR3 has 13 residues. The V gene's germline CDR1 is SGHNT and CDR2 YENEEA. The V gene lost 0 bases and the J gene lost 3 bases, with 5 bases spanning the gap. Here the CDR3 reads CASSLEGKETQYF. CDR3 bases: TGTGCCAGCAGCTTAGAGGGAAAAGAGACCCAGTACTTC.

This clone appeared a few times. The J gene is TRBJ2-1, the V gene TRBV9, with TRBD2 as a possible D gene (5 bases). V gave up 3 bases and J gave up 4 bases, with 14 bases separating them. The CDR3 spans 15 residues. CDR1 is SGDLS and CDR2 is YYNGEE in the germline V gene. The DNA for the CDR3 is TGTGCCAGCAGCGATATGCTAGCTGGGTACAATGAGCAGTTCTTC. Translated: CASSDMLAGYNEQFF.

The V call is TRBV4-2, the J call TRBJ2-3; D is uncertain. Trimming shortened V by 0 bases and J by 5 bases, and 12 bases separated the two germline ends. This CDR3 spans 15 amino acids. The germline V gene has CDR1 LGHNA and CDR2 YNFKEQ. CDR3 DNA: TGTGCCAGCAGCCAAGATTGGCAGAATAGAGATACGCAGTATTTT. It is translated as CASSQDWQNRDTQYF.

This chain connects TRBV7-2 to TRBJ2-3; 9 positions match TRBD2. From germline, CDR1 is SGHTA and CDR2 FQGNSA. This CDR3 contains 14 residues. J gave up 4 bases and V 5 bases, and 4 bases lay outside the gene matches. The CDR3 sequence is CASSIGLAPDTQYF. In nucleotides, the CDR3 is TGTGCCAGCAGCATAGGACTAGCGCCAGATACGCAGTATTTT.

The chain has TRBV5-5 and TRBJ2-5; D is unresolved. V was clipped by 4 bases and J by 0 bases, with 10 bases between them. The CDR3 is made up of 14 amino acids. Germline loops: CDR1 SGHKS, CDR2 YYEKEE (reference sequence). CDR3 sequence (DNA): TGTGCCAGCAGCCTCGGACGGTACCAAGAGACCCAGTACTTC. This gives the protein CASSLGRYQETQYF.

A few counts support this clone. The chain has TRBV11-3 and TRBJ2-7; tentative D call: TRBD2 (6 bases). The germline CDR1 and CDR2 sequences are SGHNT and YENEEA. This CDR3 region has 15 residues. Trimming removed 4 bases from V and 3 bases from J, with 16 bases in between. CDR3 amino acids: CASSSIGGPGYEQYF. CDR3 nucleotide sequence: TGTGCCAGCAGCTCGATAGGAGGGCCAGGCTACGAGCAGTACTTC.

This rearrangement joins TRBV14 to TRBJ2-6; 7 positions match TRBD1. Germline-derived CDR1 and CDR2 are SGHDN and FVKESK. Unmatched junction bases numbered 5, after V lost 4 bases and J lost 2 bases. This CDR3 spans 16 amino acids. Here the CDR3 reads CASSPQDRAGANVLTF. CDR3 sequence (DNA): TGTGCCAGCAGCCCTCAAGACAGGGCTGGGGCCAACGTCCTGACTTTC.

This clone was picked up one time. CDR3 nucleotide sequence: TGTGCCCGTCAGGGGGTTGGGAACACTGAAGCTTTCTTT. Translation gives CARQGVGNTEAFF. The V gene is TRBV2, the J gene TRBJ1-1, with 7 nucleotides matching TRBD1. The germline gives CDR1 SNHLY, CDR2 FYNNEI. The CDR3 has 13 residues. Trimming at V came to 11 bases and at J to 1 base, leaving 7 bases not matched to a gene. The variable domain in full, with the rest retrieved from reference TRBV2 and TRBJ1-1, is EPEVTQTPSHQVTQMGQEVILRCVPISNHLYFYWYRQILGQKVEFLVSFYNNEISEKSEIFDDQFSVERPDGSNFTLKIRSTKLEDSAMYFCARQGVGNTEAFFGQGTRLTVV.

This clone was found a few times. The V gene is TRBV14, the J gene TRBJ2-1; perhaps TRBD1 as D (5 bases). Deletions cut 2 bases from V and 6 bases from J, with 20 bases between. The length of the CDR3 is 17 residues. Per germline, CDR1 SGHDN and CDR2 FVKESK. The CDR3 here is CASSQYGARRHSNEQFF. The DNA of the CDR3 is TGTGCCAGCAGCCAATATGGGGCCCGACGACACTCCAATGAGCAGTTCTTC.

There are a few counts of this clone. The chain recombines TRBV28 with TRBJ2-1; no firm D call. The V and J ends lost 2 bases and 0 bases respectively, with 8 bases between them. The length of the CDR3 is 15 residues. Germline assignment: CDR1 MDHEN and CDR2 SYDVKM. Here the CDR3 reads CASSLGASSYNEQFF. The DNA of the CDR3 is TGTGCCAGCAGTTTAGGCGCGAGCTCCTACAATGAGCAGTTCTTC.

This clone was counted many times. V usage is TRBV29-1 and J usage is TRBJ2-2; D remains ambiguous. The germline CDR1 and CDR2 sequences are SQVTM and ANQGSEA. V was shortened by 5 bases and J by 1 base, with 5 bases between the two germline ends. The CDR3 loop spans 12 amino acids. This chain's CDR3 is CSVSVNTGELFF. In DNA, the CDR3 is TGCAGCGTTTCTGTGAACACCGGGGAGCTGTTTTTT.

The chain recombines TRBV5-1 with TRBJ2-7; 7 positions agree with TRBD2. V shed 4 bases, J shed 6 bases, and the junction held 7 bases outside the gene matches. CDR1 and CDR2 (germline): SGHRS, YFSETQ. The CDR3 is 13 residues long. As DNA, the CDR3 is TGCGCCAGCAGCACCGGACTAGTAGTCGAGCAGTACTTC. It yields the protein CASSTGLVVEQYF.

The V gene is TRBV6-5, the J gene TRBJ2-7; TRBD1 aligns across 7 bases. V shed 9 bases, J shed 2 bases, and the junction held 10 bases outside the gene matches. This CDR3 comprises 14 residues. The germline CDR1 and CDR2 sequences are MNHEY and SVGAGI. The CDR3 DNA sequence: TGTGCCAGTCGACAAGGGGGCTCAGCCTACGAGCAGTACTTC. Translated: CASRQGGSAYEQYF.

This chain links TRBV27 with TRBJ1-2; tentative D call: TRBD1 (6 bases). Germline loops: CDR1 MNHEY, CDR2 SMNVEV (reference sequence). With 6 bases removed from V and 6 bases from J, the gap between germline ends came to 14 bases. The CDR3 loop spans 13 amino acids. CDR3 in amino acids: CASRGGGANGYTF. The CDR3 DNA is TGTGCCAGCAGGGGCGGGGGCGCGAATGGCTACACCTTC.